Below are 2 T cell receptor beta chains sequenced from a single sample in a study of blood T cell repertoires in COVID-19. TCRdb's table, derived via immunoSEQ multiplex PCR, lists solely in-frame clones and lacks some. The data hold approximately 300,000 clones, with 80% to 90% observed a single time. Sequenced input: PBMCs or T cells enriched from blood (not recorded which). The receptor set was obtained from a woman in her 30s who had recovered from COVID-19.

The genes are TRBV5-1 and TRBJ1-4; D remains ambiguous. Per the germline V gene, CDR1 is SGHRS and CDR2 is YFSETQ. The CDR3 covers 16 residues. V lost 0 bases, J lost 5 bases, and 14 bases lay in between. The CDR3, as DNA: TGCGCCAGCAGCTTGGAGAGCGGAATGATCAATGAAAAACTGTTTTTT. Protein: CASSLESGMINEKLFF.

The chain carries TRBV29-1 and TRBJ2-2; 13 nucleotides agree with TRBD2. CDR3 length: 16 amino acids. Germline lookup yields CDR1 SQVTM and CDR2 ANQGSEA. V lost 6 bases, J lost 0 bases, and 4 bases stayed unmatched. As DNA, the CDR3 is TGCAGCGTCGGGACTAGCGGGGCCCCGAACACCGGGGAGCTGTTTTTT. Translation: CSVGTSGAPNTGELFF.